Listed below are T cell receptor beta chains from one sample, sequenced in a study of beta chain features in type 1 diabetes. Clones were sequenced by immunoSEQ multiplex PCR, and TCRdb holds only the in-frame ones, with some missing. The repertoire holds around 190,000 clones, with around 13% as singletons. Sequences were obtained from central memory CD4+ T cells from blood. All receptors derive from a woman in her late teens or twenties in good health. The CDR3 runs from the conserved cysteine through the conserved F or W. Each record gives: CDR3 protein, CDR3 DNA, J gene, D gene, clone size, V gene. The D gene is left open where the match is weak. Clone sizes are given selectively: once, few, many, or a class where the clone is expanded.

CDR3 protein: CAGTFRGFGETQYF
CDR3 DNA: TGTGCCGGTACCTTCAGGGGGTTTGGAGAGACCCAGTACTTC
J gene: TRBJ2-5
D gene: TRBD1
clone size: few
V gene: TRBV6-1

CDR3 protein: CASKEREGHEQYF
CDR3 DNA: TGTGCCAGCAAGGAGCGGGAGGGCCACGAGCAGTACTTC
J gene: TRBJ2-7
D gene: TRBD2
clone size: NA
V gene: TRBV2

CDR3 protein: CASSVVGTSGRYNEQFF
CDR3 DNA: TGTGCCAGCAGCGTAGTAGGGACTAGCGGGCGATACAATGAGCAGTTCTTC
J gene: TRBJ2-1
D gene: TRBD2
clone size: few
V gene: TRBV9

CDR3 protein: CASTQPGGPSTDTQYF
CDR3 DNA: TGTGCCAGTACCCAACCCGGAGGGCCGAGCACAGATACGCAGTATTTT
J gene: TRBJ2-3
D gene: NA
clone size: NA
V gene: TRBV19

CDR3 protein: CAISTLNTEAFF
CDR3 DNA: TGTGCCATCAGCACTTTGAACACTGAAGCTTTCTTT
J gene: TRBJ1-1
D gene: NA
clone size: few
V gene: TRBV10-3

CDR3 protein: CASSYSGSEAFF
CDR3 DNA: TGTGCCAGCAGTTACTCGGGGAGTGAAGCTTTCTTT
J gene: TRBJ1-1
D gene: NA
clone size: NA
V gene: TRBV6-5

CDR3 protein: CAWNGQVVEAFF
CDR3 DNA: TGTGCCTGGAATGGACAGGTTGTTGAAGCTTTCTTT
J gene: TRBJ1-1
D gene: TRBD1
clone size: few
V gene: TRBV30

CDR3 protein: CAIRWTEMNTEAFF
CDR3 DNA: TGTGCCATCAGGTGGACAGAAATGAACACTGAAGCTTTCTTT
J gene: TRBJ1-1
D gene: NA
clone size: few
V gene: TRBV10-3

CDR3 protein: CASSHRAKTGGMLGDTEAFF
CDR3 DNA: TGCGCCAGCAGCCATCGGGCGAAGACAGGGGGCATGTTGGGGGACACTGAAGCTTTCTTT
J gene: TRBJ1-1
D gene: TRBD1
clone size: NA
V gene: TRBV4-1

CDR3 protein: CASSMNQGPPKEAFF
CDR3 DNA: TGTGCCAGTAGTATGAACCAGGGTCCCCCTAAAGAAGCTTTCTTT
J gene: TRBJ1-1
D gene: NA
clone size: few
V gene: TRBV19

CDR3 protein: CASSLGGDDTQYF
CDR3 DNA: TGTGCCAGCAGCTTAGGGGGCGACGATACGCAGTATTTT
J gene: TRBJ2-3
D gene: NA
clone size: NA
V gene: TRBV11-2

CDR3 protein: CASSLGSGRVSPEQYF
CDR3 DNA: TGTGCCAGCAGCTTGGGGAGCGGGAGAGTATCCCCCGAGCAGTACTTC
J gene: TRBJ2-7
D gene: TRBD2
clone size: many
V gene: TRBV5-4

CDR3 protein: CASSLELADNEQFF
CDR3 DNA: TGCGCCAGCAGCTTGGAACTAGCGGACAATGAGCAGTTCTTC
J gene: TRBJ2-1
D gene: TRBD2
clone size: NA
V gene: TRBV5-1

CDR3 protein: CASSAWQGRGSYEQYF
CDR3 DNA: TGTGCCAGCAGCGCCTGGCAGGGCAGGGGCTCCTACGAGCAGTACTTC
J gene: TRBJ2-7
D gene: NA
clone size: NA
V gene: TRBV5-6

CDR3 protein: CASSRTGLETQYF
CDR3 DNA: TGTGCCAGCAGCCGCACAGGGCTGGAGACCCAGTACTTC
J gene: TRBJ2-5
D gene: NA
clone size: few
V gene: TRBV14

CDR3 protein: CSVEAGGQGTEAFF
CDR3 DNA: TGCAGCGTTGAAGCTGGGGGACAGGGCACTGAAGCTTTCTTT
J gene: TRBJ1-1
D gene: TRBD1
clone size: NA
V gene: TRBV29-1

CDR3 protein: CSAAIQGARYF
CDR3 DNA: TGCAGTGCCGCCATACAGGGGGCAAGGTACTTC
J gene: TRBJ2-4
D gene: TRBD1
clone size: NA
V gene: TRBV20-1

CDR3 protein: CASSQLVGTQDEKLFF
CDR3 DNA: TGCGCCAGCAGCCAATTGGTGGGGACACAGGATGAAAAACTGTTTTTT
J gene: TRBJ1-4
D gene: NA
clone size: few
V gene: TRBV4-3

CDR3 protein: CASSETRQGGFAEAFF
CDR3 DNA: TGTGCCAGCAGTGAAACCCGACAGGGTGGGTTTGCTGAAGCTTTCTTT
J gene: TRBJ1-1
D gene: TRBD1
clone size: few
V gene: TRBV25-1

CDR3 protein: CASSLGERDTQYF
CDR3 DNA: TGTGCCAGCAGCCTGGGAGAGAGAGATACGCAGTATTTT
J gene: TRBJ2-3
D gene: NA
clone size: many
V gene: TRBV5-4

CDR3 protein: CANRGGQEYNEQFF
CDR3 DNA: TGTGCCAACCGAGGGGGTCAAGAGTACAATGAGCAGTTCTTC
J gene: TRBJ2-1
D gene: NA
clone size: few
V gene: TRBV10-3

CDR3 protein: CASKDGRAGEEQFF
CDR3 DNA: TGTGCCAGCAAGGACGGTCGGGCGGGAGAGGAGCAGTTCTTC
J gene: TRBJ2-1
D gene: TRBD2
clone size: NA
V gene: TRBV2

CDR3 protein: CASSLTGGADETQYF
CDR3 DNA: TGTGCCAGCAGTTTAACAGGGGGCGCGGATGAGACCCAGTACTTC
J gene: TRBJ2-5
D gene: TRBD1
clone size: NA
V gene: TRBV28

CDR3 protein: CSVDWTSGRSTQYF
CDR3 DNA: TGCAGCGTGGACTGGACTAGCGGGAGGTCTACGCAGTATTTT
J gene: TRBJ2-3
D gene: TRBD2
clone size: few
V gene: TRBV29-1

CDR3 protein: CASSPKQDYLGNTIYF
CDR3 DNA: TGCGCCAGCAGCCCGAAACAGGACTACCTGGGGAACACCATATATTTT
J gene: TRBJ1-3
D gene: NA
clone size: NA
V gene: TRBV4-1

CDR3 protein: CASSPRQTTNEKLFF
CDR3 DNA: TGTGCCAGCAGCCCGAGACAGACAACTAATGAAAAACTGTTTTTT
J gene: TRBJ1-4
D gene: NA
clone size: few
V gene: TRBV7-2

CDR3 protein: CASGAGQGRDQPQHF
CDR3 DNA: TGTGCCAGCGGTGCGGGACAGGGGAGAGATCAGCCCCAGCATTTT
J gene: TRBJ1-5
D gene: TRBD1
clone size: few
V gene: TRBV2

CDR3 protein: CAWRGGDSYNEQFF
CDR3 DNA: TGTGCCTGGAGGGGAGGGGACTCCTACAATGAGCAGTTCTTC
J gene: TRBJ2-1
D gene: TRBD2
clone size: NA
V gene: TRBV30

CDR3 protein: CASSFAEGTEAFF
CDR3 DNA: TGCGCCAGCAGCTTCGCGGAGGGGACTGAAGCTTTCTTT
J gene: TRBJ1-1
D gene: NA
clone size: NA
V gene: TRBV5-1

CDR3 protein: CASLRNTGELFF
CDR3 DNA: TGTGCCAGCCTTCGGAACACCGGGGAGCTGTTTTTT
J gene: TRBJ2-2
D gene: NA
clone size: NA
V gene: TRBV28

CDR3 protein: CASSPGGNQPQHF
CDR3 DNA: TGTGCCAGCAGCCCAGGCGGGAATCAGCCCCAGCATTTT
J gene: TRBJ1-5
D gene: NA
clone size: NA
V gene: TRBV11-2

CDR3 protein: CASSLAQRGTYEQYF
CDR3 DNA: TGTGCCAGCAGTTTAGCTCAGCGGGGCACCTACGAGCAGTACTTC
J gene: TRBJ2-7
D gene: TRBD2
clone size: NA
V gene: TRBV27

CDR3 protein: CASNGQGDQPQHF
CDR3 DNA: TGTGCCAGCAATGGACAGGGGGATCAGCCCCAGCATTTT
J gene: TRBJ1-5
D gene: TRBD1
clone size: NA
V gene: TRBV6-1

CDR3 protein: CASSPGQANNYGYTF
CDR3 DNA: TGTGCCAGCAGCCCGGGACAGGCAAACAACTATGGCTACACCTTC
J gene: TRBJ1-2
D gene: TRBD1
clone size: NA
V gene: TRBV7-3

CDR3 protein: CASSPLPLSLFF
CDR3 DNA: TGTGCCAGCAGTCCCCTCCCCTTAAGCCTGTTTTTT
J gene: TRBJ1-4
D gene: NA
clone size: NA
V gene: TRBV28

CDR3 protein: CASSLGPSGITDNEQFF
CDR3 DNA: TGTGCCAGCAGCTTAGGTCCGAGCGGGATAACGGACAATGAGCAGTTCTTC
J gene: TRBJ2-1
D gene: TRBD2
clone size: NA
V gene: TRBV4-2

CDR3 protein: CASRVTGTGTDTQYF
CDR3 DNA: TGTGCCAGCAGGGTCACCGGGACAGGCACAGATACGCAGTATTTT
J gene: TRBJ2-3
D gene: TRBD1
clone size: NA
V gene: TRBV28

CDR3 protein: CASSRSGNMNQYF
CDR3 DNA: TGTGCCAGCAGCAGAAGCGGGAACATGAACCAGTACTTC
J gene: TRBJ2-5
D gene: TRBD2
clone size: few
V gene: TRBV28

CDR3 protein: CASSLPGDSLQETQYF
CDR3 DNA: TGTGCCAGCAGCCTCCCGGGGGACAGCCTTCAAGAGACCCAGTACTTC
J gene: TRBJ2-5
D gene: NA
clone size: few
V gene: TRBV7-9

CDR3 protein: CASSQNTEAFF
CDR3 DNA: TGTGCCAGCAGCCAGAACACTGAAGCTTTCTTT
J gene: TRBJ1-1
D gene: NA
clone size: few
V gene: TRBV7-2

CDR3 protein: CASSHEAGNHAEQYF
CDR3 DNA: TGCGCCAGCAGCCACGAAGCCGGGAATCATGCCGAGCAGTACTTC
J gene: TRBJ2-7
D gene: NA
clone size: many
V gene: TRBV5-1